The 8 T cell receptor beta chains listed next were all sequenced from one sample in a study of T cells after yellow fever vaccination. TCRdb passed the 5' RACE reads through MiXCR, listing each CDR3 protein once. This sample has about 230,000 distinct CDR3 sequences, with roughly 6.3% found just once. The input for sequencing was CD4+ T cells sorted from PBMCs, taken on the day of the yellow fever booster vaccination. Receptors were obtained from a man younger than 40 who received the YFV17D yellow fever vaccine.

The gene calls are TRBV5-1 and TRBJ2-4, with TRBD2 matching 7 bases. J lost 15 bases, V lost 3 bases, and 12 bases had no gene match. In germline, CDR1 is SGHRS, CDR2 YFSETQ. The CDR3 covers 13 residues. The CDR3 DNA reads as TGCGCCAGCAGCTCGGGAGGTTCCAACACCGCGTACTTC. Protein product: CASSSGGSNTAYF.

This clonotype was observed at least ten times. V and J are TRBV19 and TRBJ2-3, with D perhaps matching TRBD2 (5 bases). V was trimmed by 6 bases and J by 3 bases, leaving 7 bases between them. This CDR3 spans 12 amino acids. Germline-derived CDR1 and CDR2 are LNHDA and SQIVND (reference sequence). For the CDR3, the DNA is TGTGCCAGTAGCCAGCGGACAGATACGCAGTATTTT. It is translated as CASSQRTDTQYF.

This clonotype appeared once. The V call is TRBV7-3, the J call TRBJ2-1; 14 bases map to TRBD2. CDR1 is SGHTA and CDR2 is FQGTGA in the germline V gene. The CDR3 length is 17 residues. The V segment lost 4 bases and the J segment 7 bases; nucleotides outside the gene matches: 9. CDR3 in amino acids: CASSSKGLAGAWNEQFF. CDR3 in DNA: TGTGCCAGCAGCTCAAAGGGACTAGCGGGAGCGTGGAATGAGCAGTTCTTC.

This clonotype turned up a few times. The chain recombines TRBV5-1 with TRBJ2-5, with D unclear. Trimming stripped 3 bases from V and 2 bases from J, with 14 bases between. Germline CDR1 SGHRS, CDR2 YFSETQ. The CDR3 length is 15 residues. The CDR3 region has the DNA TGCGCCAGCAGCTCAGGTCGTCTGATGCAAGAGACCCAGTACTTC. Its translation is CASSSGRLMQETQYF. The variable domain in full, completed from reference TRBV5-1 and TRBJ2-5, reads KAGVTQTPRYLIKTRGQQVTLSCSPISGHRSVSWYQQTPGQGLQFLFEYFSETQRNKGNFPGRFSGRQFSNSRSEMNVSTLELGDSALYLCASSSGRLMQETQYFGPGTRLLVL.

V gene TRBV4-3 combines with J gene TRBJ2-7; no definite D call. Trimming stripped 3 bases from V and 3 bases from J, with 6 bases between. Germline V gives CDR1 LGHNA, CDR2 YSLEER. This CDR3 spans 12 amino acids. The CDR3 region has the DNA TGCGCCAGCAGCCACCCCTACTACGAGCAGTACTTC. As protein: CASSHPYYEQYF.

The rearrangement joins TRBV5-1 to TRBJ1-2, with 7 bases lining up with TRBD1. With 4 bases clipped from V and 5 bases from J, the junction kept 5 bases outside the gene matches. The germline CDR1 and CDR2 sequences are SGHRS and YFSETQ. CDR3 length equals 13 residues. The CDR3 is CASSNGQVYGYTF. Here the CDR3 DNA reads TGCGCCAGCAGCAACGGACAGGTATATGGCTACACCTTC.

This clonotype was seen a few times. The chain joins TRBV3-1 to TRBJ2-7, with 10 positions matching TRBD2. The CDR3 extends over 14 amino acids. CDR1 and CDR2 (germline): LGHDT, YNNKEL (reference sequence). The junction had 5 bases not matched to a gene; V was cut back by 4 bases and J by 5 bases. CDR3 bases: TGTGCCAGCAGCCCGATAGCGGGAGGCAACGAGCAGTACTTC. This translates into CASSPIAGGNEQYF.

The gene calls are TRBV7-2 and TRBJ2-7; D is unresolved. The CDR3 has 13 residues. The germline CDR1 and CDR2 sequences are SGHTA and FQGNSA. The V end was cut by 3 bases, the J end by 1 base, with 7 bases between. The chain's CDR3 is CASSFLGSYEQYF. CDR3 nucleotides: TGTGCCAGCAGCTTCCTAGGTTCCTACGAGCAGTACTTC.